Given below is one TCR beta chain in context. Its antigen is unidentified. This entry comes from a study of cytomegalovirus exposure and HLA in healthy donors. Findings of the study overall: It was reportedly the case that the classifier diagnosed cytomegalovirus status with high specificity and sensitivity. TCR beta chains associated with HLA were, in a later analysis, more clonally expanded than equally common others. According to a later analysis, most TCR beta chains associated with CMV appeared HLA-restricted. About 87% or about 30% of the time was how often most TCR beta V segments were productive, according to an earlier analysis.

Primers: 60 Vbeta forward and 13 Jbeta reverse. This table comes from immunoSEQ multiplex PCR, and its TCRdb copy is limited to in-frame clones, with some not included. The sample has about 130,000 clones. J lost 6 bases, V lost 4 bases, and 21 bases had no gene match. CDR1 and CDR2 from the germline V gene are MDHEN and SYDVKM. The CDR3 runs 20 residues. The receptor was derived from a man between 18 and 35 years old in good health and CMV-seronegative. Sequences were obtained from PBMCs. The chain recombines TRBV28 with TRBJ2-1; 10 bases match TRBD2. The CDR3 sequence: CASSWIVPGTSVGDPNEQFF. CDR3 coding DNA: TGTGCCAGCAGTTGGATAGTCCCTGGGACTAGCGTCGGGGACCCCAATGAGCAGTTCTTC.